The rows below give T cell receptor beta chains drawn from one sample of a study of identical twins. TCRdb reprocessed the 5' RACE reads with MiXCR, giving one entry per CDR3 protein. The sample has hundreds of thousands of distinct CDR3 sequences; 18% are singletons. The same sample was also used in a study of T cells expressing NK-cell markers.

The source material was PBMCs. All receptors come from a woman aged 18-35 years in good health. The CDR3 runs from the conserved cysteine through the conserved F or W. D genes are given only for firm matches. Not all rows give a size; the values are once, few, many and, for expanded clones, a class.

>TRBJ2-7|TRBD2|15|TRBV7-8|many
TGTGCCAGCAGCCGTGGACTAGCGGGAGTCTCCGAGCAGTACTTC
CASSRGLAGVSEQYF
>TRBJ2-3|.|21|TRBV5-6|.
TGTGCCAGCAGCCCCCCCCGTGTCTGGGGGTTTCAACTTGGGTCCACAGATACGCAGTATTTT
CASSPPRVWGFQLGSTDTQYF
>TRBJ2-7|.|17|TRBV6-5|.
TGTGCCAGCAGTTACTCAAACCGGGAAAGCCTTCCCTACGAGCAGTACTTC
CASSYSNRESLPYEQYF
>TRBJ1-2|TRBD1|15|TRBV7-2|.
TGTGCCAGCAGCTTGCACGGGACAGGGTACAGTGGCTACACCTTC
CASSLHGTGYSGYTF
>TRBJ2-1|.|16|TRBV5-1|.
TGCGCCAGCAGCTTTGGTGCGGGGATTTCCTACAATGAGCAGTTCTTC
CASSFGAGISYNEQFF
>TRBJ2-4|TRBD1|14|TRBV12-3/TRBV12-4|.
TGTGCCAGCAGGAAGGACAGGCAAAAAAACATTCAGTACTTC
CASRKDRQKNIQYF
>TRBJ2-4|TRBD1|14|TRBV12-3/TRBV12-4|.
TGTGCCAGCAGTTTAGCCAGGGGGCGGAACATTCAGTACTTC
CASSLARGRNIQYF
>TRBJ2-7|TRBD2|14|TRBV28|.
TGTGCCAGCAGGTCGGGAGGCCTTACCTACGAGCAGTACTTC
CASRSGGLTYEQYF
>TRBJ1-1|.|14|TRBV5-1|few
TGCGCCAGCACACGGAACCTACAGGGTACTGAAGCTTTCTTT
CASTRNLQGTEAFF
>TRBJ1-2|TRBD1|18|TRBV6-5|.
TGTGCCAGCAGTTATTATCCGGGGACAGGGATTTATGGAGAAGGCTACACCTTC
CASSYYPGTGIYGEGYTF
>TRBJ2-1|TRBD2|14|TRBV20-1|many
TGCAGTGCCTCAAGCGGGAGCTCCTACAATGAGCAGTTCTTC
CSASSGSSYNEQFF
>TRBJ2-7|.|13|TRBV6-6|.
TGTGCCAGCGGGGGAGGACAGTCCTACGAGCAGTACTTC
CASGGGQSYEQYF
>TRBJ2-2|TRBD1|14|TRBV20-1|.
TGCAGTGCCCTTGACAGGGGGCACACCGGGGAGCTGTTTTTT
CSALDRGHTGELFF
>TRBJ2-3|.|12|TRBV12-3/TRBV12-4|few
TGTGCCAGCAGTCACCACAGGGATACGCAGTATTTT
CASSHHRDTQYF
>TRBJ2-7|.|16|TRBV11-2|few
TGTGCCAGCAGCTTAAGACCGGCCCCAGGACCCTACGAGCAGTACTTC
CASSLRPAPGPYEQYF
>TRBJ2-5|TRBD2|12|TRBV20-1|.
TGCAGTGCTGCACTAGCGGGAGAGACCCAGTACTTC
CSAALAGETQYF
>TRBJ2-2|TRBD2|16|TRBV7-9|.
TGTGCCAGCTCCCAAGCGGGAGGGCCTAGCACCGGGGAGCTGTTTTTT
CASSQAGGPSTGELFF
>TRBJ1-1|.|12|TRBV20-1|many
TGCAGTGCTAAACCCGGGGGCCCTGAAGCTTTCTTT
CSAKPGGPEAFF
>TRBJ2-7|.|16|TRBV6-5|.
TGTGCCAGCAAGTATACCCCCGGGGCTAGCTCCTACGAGCAGTACTTC
CASKYTPGASSYEQYF
>TRBJ1-1|.|15|TRBV5-1|few
TGCGCCAGCAGCTTAACACAGGGACCGAACACTGAAGCTTTCTTT
CASSLTQGPNTEAFF
>TRBJ2-1|.|15|TRBV15|.
TGTGCCACCAGCAGAGGCTTGGGAATCTACAATGAGCAGTTCTTC
CATSRGLGIYNEQFF
>TRBJ2-1|TRBD2|16|TRBV12-3/TRBV12-4|few
TGTGCCAGCAGTCCAAGCGCGGGGGGAGTATACAATGAGCAGTTCTTC
CASSPSAGGVYNEQFF
>TRBJ2-3|.|14|TRBV20-1|.
TGCAGTGCCAGACATAGGGGTGTAGGCGATACGCAGTATTTT
CSARHRGVGDTQYF
>TRBJ2-1|.|16|TRBV27|.
TGTGCCAGCAGTTTGAAATGGGGACACAACTACAATGAGCAGTTCTTC
CASSLKWGHNYNEQFF
>TRBJ2-3|TRBD1|14|TRBV20-1|.
TGCAGTGCTAGAGTTGGGACAGGCACAGATACGCAGTATTTT
CSARVGTGTDTQYF
>TRBJ2-3|TRBD2|18|TRBV4-1|.
TGCGCCAGCAGCCAAGAGACTAGCGGGAGATCTAGCACAGATACGCAGTATTTT
CASSQETSGRSSTDTQYF
>TRBJ2-3|.|14|TRBV5-1|.
TGCGCCAGCAGCTTAGAGACATTCACAGATACGCAGTATTTT
CASSLETFTDTQYF
>TRBJ2-1|TRBD1|12|TRBV7-9|.
TGTGCCAGCAGTGACAGGGCCAATGAGCAGTTCTTC
CASSDRANEQFF
>TRBJ2-7|TRBD2|13|TRBV9|.
TGTGCCAGCAGCACCGGGACTATCGACGAGCAGTACTTC
CASSTGTIDEQYF
>TRBJ1-1|.|14|TRBV12-3/TRBV12-4|many
TGTGCCAGCAGTTGGGGGACTGGGGGCGCTGAAGCTTTCTTT
CASSWGTGGAEAFF
>TRBJ2-3|.|14|TRBV29-1|.
TGCAGCGTTTTATGGGGGGCGGCGGCAGATACGCAGTATTTT
CSVLWGAAADTQYF
>TRBJ2-7|.|15|TRBV12-3/TRBV12-4|few
TGTGCCAGCAGTCCGGGTGTAGGGTCGTCCTACGAGCAGTACTTC
CASSPGVGSSYEQYF
>TRBJ2-5|TRBD2|16|TRBV9|few
TGTGCCAGCAGCCCCACGAGGGTGGCGGGAGTACAGACCCAGTACTTC
CASSPTRVAGVQTQYF
>TRBJ2-5|.|17|TRBV7-9|.
TGTGCCAGCAGTTTAGTAAGAATCGTTGTTGAGCAAGAGACCCAGTACTTC
CASSLVRIVVEQETQYF
>TRBJ1-1|.|14|TRBV12-3/TRBV12-4|.
TGTGCCAGCAGGGCGGACGGTTTGTCGGCTGAAGCTTTCTTT
CASRADGLSAEAFF
>TRBJ1-5|TRBD1|13|TRBV18|many
TGTGCCAGCTCACCCGACAGGGCTCAGCCCCAGCATTTT
CASSPDRAQPQHF
>TRBJ2-1|TRBD2|16|TRBV9|few
TGTGCCAGCAGCCTCGCCCCCGGACTAGCGGGAAATGAGCAGTTCTTC
CASSLAPGLAGNEQFF
>TRBJ2-3|.|14|TRBV6-1|few
TGTGCCAGCACCATACTTTCGGGAGTCGATACGCAGTATTTT
CASTILSGVDTQYF
>TRBJ1-1|.|11|TRBV10-3|few
TGTGCCATCAGTGAGACCTCTGAAGCTTTCTTT
CAISETSEAFF
>TRBJ1-1|.|14|TRBV6-1|.
TGTGCCAGCGCCAAACGGGGTTCCAACACTGAAGCTTTCTTT
CASAKRGSNTEAFF
>TRBJ2-3|.|14|TRBV14|.
TGTGCCAGCAGCCACCGGAAGGAGACAGATACGCAGTATTTT
CASSHRKETDTQYF
>TRBJ2-7|.|15|TRBV18|.
TGTGCCAGCTCACCACCTACAGACAGGCGCTACGAGCAGTACTTC
CASSPPTDRRYEQYF
>TRBJ2-1|.|14|TRBV7-7|few
TGTGCTAGCAGCTTAGCAGTAGGAGACCGTGAGCAGTTCTTC
CASSLAVGDREQFF
>TRBJ2-7|TRBD1|14|TRBV12-3/TRBV12-4|few
TGTGCCAGCAAATACGGGACAGGGCAGTACGAGCAGTACTTC
CASKYGTGQYEQYF
>TRBJ2-3|.|14|TRBV5-1|.
TGCGCCAGCAGAAAGGGGAATCCCACAGATACGCAGTATTTT
CASRKGNPTDTQYF
>TRBJ2-3|TRBD2|18|TRBV11-2|.
TGTGCCAGCAGCTTAGGGACAGCGGGAGCCCCCGTGACAGATACGCAGTATTTT
CASSLGTAGAPVTDTQYF
>TRBJ2-7|.|16|TRBV18|few
TGTGCCAGCTCTCCTGCTTCCGGGCGGAGCTCCTACGAGCAGTACTTC
CASSPASGRSSYEQYF
>TRBJ1-1|.|14|TRBV5-1|few
TGCGCCAGCAGCTTGAAGACATCCAACACTGAAGCTTTCTTT
CASSLKTSNTEAFF
>TRBJ2-3|.|16|TRBV3-1|.
TGTGCCAGCAGGGACGGGATTGGGGGGGCGACAGATACGCAGTATTTT
CASRDGIGGATDTQYF
>TRBJ1-5|.|15|TRBV12-3/TRBV12-4|.
TGTGCCAGCAGCTCCGGAACGCTCGTCATTCAGCCCCAGCATTTT
CASSSGTLVIQPQHF
>TRBJ2-3|.|14|TRBV5-1|.
TGCGCCAGCAGCTTGGCTACGGGTACAGATACGCAGTATTTT
CASSLATGTDTQYF
>TRBJ2-3|.|16|TRBV5-5|few
TGTGCCAGCAGCTCGTCTAACCCCAGGCCCACAGATACGCAGTATTTT
CASSSSNPRPTDTQYF
>TRBJ2-3|.|15|TRBV24-1|.
TGTGCCACCTCCGTGCGTGAGGGGGGCACAGATACGCAGTATTTT
CATSVREGGTDTQYF
>TRBJ2-1|TRBD1|16|TRBV12-3/TRBV12-4|.
TGTGCCAGCAGCCCCCAGACAGGGGGAGGGTACAATGAGCAGTTCTTC
CASSPQTGGGYNEQFF
>TRBJ2-1|TRBD2|16|TRBV11-3|few
TGTGCCAGCAGCGCCGGCCGGGACTATTCCTACAATGAGCAGTTCTTC
CASSAGRDYSYNEQFF
>TRBJ1-1|.|13|TRBV6-5|.
TGTGCCAGCAGTTACAGCCTAGGCACTGAAGCTTTCTTT
CASSYSLGTEAFF
>TRBJ2-7|TRBD2|14|TRBV12-3/TRBV12-4|.
TGTGCCAGCAGTTTCGGACTAGCGGGAGTCGAGCAGTACTTC
CASSFGLAGVEQYF
>TRBJ2-7|.|14|TRBV12-3/TRBV12-4|.
TGTGCCAGTGGGACCTCGGGTAGGGGTTACGAGCAGTACTTC
CASGTSGRGYEQYF
>TRBJ2-1|TRBD2|16|TRBV5-4|.
TGTGCCAGCAGCCCACTAGCGGGGGGGCCGGGGAATGAGCAGTTCTTC
CASSPLAGGPGNEQFF
>TRBJ2-7|.|15|TRBV7-9|.
TGTGCCAGCAGCTCCAGAAGTCAGGCAGGGAAAGAGCAGTACTTC
CASSSRSQAGKEQYF